These 16 T cell receptor beta chains were all obtained from the same sample, sequenced in a study of Ad26.COV2.S vaccination and SARS-CoV-2 variants. Treatment here: roughly 20 received Ad26.COV2.S at low or high dose, single or two shots; a few received placebo; per-sample allocation not given. The samples were gathered on day 63 after the first injection of vaccine or placebo. The data were produced by immunoSEQ multiplex PCR, yet TCRdb's version contains in-frame clones alone and is incomplete. This table holds 380,000 or so clones, 70% to 90% found once. Sample: peripheral blood, taken in a trial of Ad26.COV2.S vaccine versus placebo. All receptors come from a person aged 18-65 years who received the Ad26.COV2.S COVID-19 vaccine or a placebo.

The V call is TRBV6-2 or TRBV6-3, the J call TRBJ1-1, with TRBD1 matching over 10 bases. Germline V gene sequence: CDR1 MNHEY, CDR2 SVGEGT. Trimming cost V 4 bases and J 5 bases; bases outside gene matches: 10. The length of the CDR3 is 16 residues. The CDR3 loop reads CASSSLPGQGSTEAFF. The CDR3 nucleotides read TGTGCCAGCAGTTCCCTCCCGGGACAGGGGAGTACTGAAGCTTTCTTT.

The genes are TRBV19 and TRBJ1-1, with 12 bases that match TRBD1. The CDR3 is made up of 16 amino acids. Germline V gives CDR1 LNHDA, CDR2 SQIVND (reference sequence). V gave up 5 bases and J gave up 1 base; unmatched junction bases: 5. The CDR3 is CASSPGQGAGNTEAFF. The CDR3 bases are TGTGCCAGTAGTCCGGGACAGGGGGCCGGGAACACTGAAGCTTTCTTT.

This chain joins TRBV7-9 and TRBJ1-6; TRBD1 agrees at 9 bases. V trimming: 5 bases; J trimming: 13 bases; junction bases outside the gene matches: 6. Per germline, CDR1 SEHNR and CDR2 FQNEAQ (reference sequence). The CDR3 spans 13 residues. CDR3 sequence (DNA): TGTGCCAGCAGCAGGGGGACAGGGACCCCCCTCCACTTT. It specifies CASSRGTGTPLHF.

The rearrangement uses TRBV27 and TRBJ2-7; 7 bases are a match to TRBD1. Trimming at V came to 7 bases and at J to 2 bases, leaving 5 bases not matched to a gene. The CDR3 is made up of 13 amino acids. CDR1 and CDR2 from the germline V gene are MNHEY and SMNVEV (reference sequence). Here the CDR3 DNA reads TGTGCCAGCAAACAACAGGGGCCCTACGAGCAGTACTTC. It codes for CASKQQGPYEQYF.

This clone was picked up a small number of times. The CDR3 DNA reads as TGTGCCAGCACCGAATCGAGGAGGGCGTATGGCTACACCTTC. It specifies CASTESRRAYGYTF. The J gene is TRBJ1-2, the V gene TRBV6-5; D remains ambiguous. V lost 7 bases and J 5 bases, leaving 17 bases between the germline ends. The CDR3 is 14 amino acids. CDR1 and CDR2 (germline): MNHEY, SVGAGI.

The rearrangement uses TRBV6-4 and TRBJ1-1; maybe TRBD1 (5 bases). Germline V lookup: CDR1 MRHNA, CDR2 SNTAGT. The CDR3 has 13 amino acids. V lost 3 bases and J 5 bases, leaving 10 bases between the germline ends. In DNA, the CDR3 is TGTGCCAGCAGTGAAGTTGGGGGGACTGAAGCTTTCTTT. This encodes CASSEVGGTEAFF.

The chain couples TRBV27 to TRBJ2-3; weak D call: TRBD2 (5 bases). The CDR3 covers 12 residues. V was clipped by 1 base and J by 14 bases, with 13 bases between them. Per germline, CDR1 MNHEY and CDR2 SMNVEV (reference sequence). CDR3 coding DNA: TGTGCCAGCAGTTTATATCCCCCTAGCTGGTATTTT. Translated: CASSLYPPSWYF.

This chain uses TRBV28 with TRBJ2-2, with D maybe TRBD1 (7 bases). The CDR3 contains 17 residues. The germline V gene encodes CDR1 MDHEN and CDR2 SYDVKM. The germline V and J ends were trimmed by 2 bases and 3 bases, with 16 bases remaining between them. CDR3 nucleotide sequence: TGTGCCAGCAGTTTAATCGAACCCAGGGGGGACACCGGGGAGCTGTTTTTT. This sequence encodes CASSLIEPRGDTGELFF.

The rearrangement links TRBV6-5 to TRBJ1-4; D remains ambiguous. V lost 2 bases, J lost 0 bases, and 10 bases lay in between. CDR3 length: 16 residues. The germline gives CDR1 MNHEY, CDR2 SVGAGI. CDR3 bases: TGTGCCAGCAGTTACGGGCGGACCGCAACTAATGAAAAACTGTTTTTT. Encoded protein: CASSYGRTATNEKLFF.

A few counts support this clone. V is TRBV7-2 and J is TRBJ1-2, with 7 positions matching TRBD1. CDR1 is SGHTA, CDR2 FQGNSA, per germline. V gave up 5 bases and J gave up 6 bases; unmatched junction bases: 6. The CDR3 runs to 13 residues. The CDR3, as DNA: TGTGCCAGCAGCCCAGTAACAGGGGATGGCTACACCTTC. It yields the protein CASSPVTGDGYTF. Together with reference TRBV7-2 and TRBJ1-2, the CDR3 gives the full variable domain: GAGVSQSPSNKVTEKGKDVELRCDPISGHTALYWYRQSLGQGLEFLIYFQGNSAPDKSGLPSDRFSAERTGGSVSTLTIQRTQQEDSAVYLCASSPVTGDGYTFGSGTRLTVV.

V is TRBV7-2 and J is TRBJ2-7; D might be TRBD1 or TRBD2, each matching 5 bases. V lost 3 bases to trimming and J lost 2 bases, with 11 bases between them. The CDR3 spans 14 residues. Germline CDR1 reads SGHTA; CDR2 reads FQGNSA. The chain's CDR3 is CASSLGVPAYEQYF. The CDR3 DNA is TGTGCCAGCAGCTTGGGGGTCCCTGCCTACGAGCAGTACTTC. Combining the CDR3 with reference TRBV7-2 and TRBJ2-7 gives the whole variable domain GAGVSQSPSNKVTEKGKDVELRCDPISGHTALYWYRQSLGQGLEFLIYFQGNSAPDKSGLPSDRFSAERTGGSVSTLTIQRTQQEDSAVYLCASSLGVPAYEQYFGPGTRLTVT.

For the CDR3, the DNA is TGTGCCAGCAGTGAAGCTACAGGGATTGGTGGAAACACCATATATTTT. Encoded protein: CASSEATGIGGNTIYF. J is TRBJ1-3 and V is TRBV2; D perhaps matches TRBD1 (6 bases). Germline loops: CDR1 SNHLY, CDR2 FYNNEI. The CDR3 contains 16 residues. V lost 0 bases, J lost 3 bases, and 12 bases lay in between.

The chain couples TRBV30 to TRBJ1-3; the D is unclear. This CDR3 has 11 amino acids. V gave up 2 bases and J gave up 3 bases, with 2 bases separating them. Germline CDR1 and CDR2: GTSNPN and SVGIG (reference sequence). The CDR3 spells CAWSNGNTIYF. The CDR3 region has the DNA TGTGCCTGGAGTAATGGAAACACCATATATTTT.

In regard to this clone: Distinct nucleotide sequences in the sample also encode this CDR3. V and J are TRBV5-4 and TRBJ2-7; a possible D gene is TRBD1 (6 bases). V was trimmed by 4 bases and J by 1 base, leaving 9 bases between them. This CDR3 is 13 amino acids long. Germline V gene lookup returns CDR1 SGHNT and CDR2 YYREEE (reference sequence). The CDR3 region has the DNA TGTGCCAGCAGCCCAGGACAGTCCTACGAGCAGTACTTC. As protein: CASSPGQSYEQYF.

The gene calls are TRBV7-3 and TRBJ2-1, with TRBD2 matching 12 bases. Germline-derived CDR1 and CDR2 are SGHTA and FQGTGA. V shed 5 bases, J shed 5 bases, and the junction held 7 bases outside the gene matches. The CDR3 sequence is 16 residues long. The CDR3 DNA reads TGTGCCAGCAGCGGTGGACTAGCGGGAATAAACAATGAGCAGTTCTTC. This translates into CASSGGLAGINNEQFF.

This chain connects TRBV6-2 or TRBV6-3 to TRBJ2-3; the D gene is possibly TRBD2 (6 bases). Trimming left V 5 bases short and J 2 bases short, with 11 bases between. The CDR3 is made up of 14 amino acids. From germline, CDR1 is MNHEY and CDR2 SVGEGT. The CDR3 sequence is CASSPRDFTDTQYF. CDR3 bases: TGTGCCAGCAGTCCCCGGGACTTCACAGATACGCAGTATTTT.